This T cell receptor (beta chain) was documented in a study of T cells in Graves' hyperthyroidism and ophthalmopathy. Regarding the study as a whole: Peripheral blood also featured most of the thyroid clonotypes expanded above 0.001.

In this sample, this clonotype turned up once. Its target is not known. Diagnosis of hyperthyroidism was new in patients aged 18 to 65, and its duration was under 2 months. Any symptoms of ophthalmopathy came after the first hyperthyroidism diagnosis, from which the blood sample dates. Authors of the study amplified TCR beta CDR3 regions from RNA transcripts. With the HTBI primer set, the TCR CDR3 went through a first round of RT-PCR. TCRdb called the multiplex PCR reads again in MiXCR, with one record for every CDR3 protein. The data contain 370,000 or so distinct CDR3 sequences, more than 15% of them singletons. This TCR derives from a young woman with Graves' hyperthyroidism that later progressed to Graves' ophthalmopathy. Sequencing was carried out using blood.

The CDR3: CSARKGFAYEQYF. The DNA for the CDR3 is TGCAGTGCTAGGAAGGGGTTTGCCTACGAGCAGTACTTC. V gene TRBV20-1 combines with J gene TRBJ2-7, with a possible D match to TRBD1 (5 bases). The CDR3 contains 13 residues. The germline CDR1 and CDR2 sequences are DFQATT and SNEGSKA (reference sequence). The germline V and J ends were trimmed by 3 bases and 2 bases, with 11 bases remaining between them.